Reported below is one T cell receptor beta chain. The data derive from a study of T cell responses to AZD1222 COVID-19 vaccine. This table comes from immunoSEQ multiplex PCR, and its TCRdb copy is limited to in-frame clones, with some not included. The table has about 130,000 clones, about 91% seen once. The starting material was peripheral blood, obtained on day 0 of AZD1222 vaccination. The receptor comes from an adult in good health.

The CDR3 nucleotides are TGTGCCAGCAGCTTAGCGCCAGGACCAGATACGCAGTATTTT. Translating it yields CASSLAPGPDTQYF. The rearrangement links TRBV7-2 to TRBJ2-3; D unclear. Looked up from germline, CDR1 is SGHTA and CDR2 is FQGNSA. CDR3 length: 14 amino acids. V lost 0 bases and J lost 4, with 8 bases in between.